These 5 T cell receptor beta chains share one sample of origin, sequenced in a study of OX40 agonist ivuxolimab in advanced cancers. Sequenced by immunoSEQ multiplex PCR; TCRdb stores in-frame clones only, minus some. This sample carries fewer than 70,000 clones, roughly nine tenths of them seen once, and the ten largest clones take around 4%. The starting material was CD4+ or CD8+ T cells sorted from blood, obtained in a trial of the OX40 agonist ivuxolimab. All receptors derive from an adult with an advanced solid tumor such as melanoma, head and neck, liver or kidney cancer.

This sequence joins TRBV5-4 and TRBJ1-1, with D unclear. Germline CDR1 and CDR2: SGHNT and YYREEE (reference sequence). V lost 1 base, J lost 0 bases, and 10 bases lay in between. The CDR3 has 15 residues. The CDR3 DNA is TGTGCCAGCAGCTTGTCGGAACAGCTGAACACTGAAGCTTTCTTT. Protein product: CASSLSEQLNTEAFF.

The rearrangement links TRBV5-6 to TRBJ1-2; 8 bases match TRBD1. The CDR3 spans 13 residues. V trimming: 0 bases; J trimming: 12 bases; junction bases outside the gene matches: 7. Germline V gene data show CDR1 as SGHDT and CDR2 as YYEEEE. The DNA for the CDR3 is TGTGCCAGCAGCTTGGCCAGGGGGCTGTCCAACACCTTC. Its translation is CASSLARGLSNTF.

The chain recombines TRBV7-2 with TRBJ2-6, with D tentatively TRBD2 (6 bases). Trimming cost V 2 bases and J 0 bases, with 14 bases left between them. Germline V gives CDR1 SGHTA, CDR2 FQGNSA. The CDR3 runs 18 residues. CDR3 amino acids: CASSLIGGENSGANVLTF. The DNA for the CDR3 is TGTGCCAGCAGCTTAATCGGAGGGGAAAACTCTGGGGCCAACGTCCTGACTTTC.

The chain joins TRBV7-3 to TRBJ2-2; D is unclear. Germline lookup yields CDR1 SGHTA and CDR2 FQGTGA. CDR3 length: 14 amino acids. With 5 bases removed from V and 4 bases from J, the gap between germline ends came to 11 bases. In DNA form, the CDR3 reads TGTGCCAGCAGCCCACCCGGGCTCACCGGGGAGCTGTTTTTT. Amino acid sequence: CASSPPGLTGELFF.

This chain links TRBV27 with TRBJ2-7; D ambiguous. The V and J ends lost 0 bases and 2 bases respectively, with 11 bases between them. From germline, CDR1 is MNHEY and CDR2 SMNVEV (reference sequence). The CDR3 spans 15 residues. The CDR3 protein is CASSLSTAYAYEQYF. CDR3 coding DNA: TGTGCCAGCAGTTTATCAACAGCCTACGCCTACGAGCAGTACTTC.